Listed here are 19 T cell receptor beta chains from one sample, sequenced in a study of shared clonotypes between healthy human individuals. Profiled with immunoSEQ multiplex PCR; TCRdb holds only in-frame clones, not every one. The sample includes millions of clones, 90% to 95% of them seen just once. What was sequenced was naive CD4+ T cells from PBMCs. The subset: CD45RA+ positively selected. The receptors come from a man in his late teens or twenties in good health. Some clones in this sample may be carry-over from other donors' samples.

This sequence joins TRBV6-8 and TRBJ2-3; possible D gene TRBD2, 5 bases. The CDR3 spans 17 residues. The germline V gene has CDR1 MNHGY and CDR2 SAAAGT. Trimming removed 8 bases at V and 0 bases at J, with 21 bases between. CDR3 bases: TGTGCCAGCCCCCGAGAAAGAATAGCGAGGAGCACAGATACGCAGTATTTT. Translating it yields CASPRERIARSTDTQYF.

The V gene is TRBV10-2, the J gene TRBJ2-1; the D is unclear. CDR1 and CDR2 from the germline V gene are WSHSY and SAAADI. The CDR3 loop spans 14 amino acids. V lost 3 bases and J lost 3, with 9 bases in between. The CDR3 DNA reads TGCGCCAGCAGTGACCGTTACTACTACAATGAGCAGTTCTTC. It codes for CASSDRYYYNEQFF.

The chain links TRBV5-1 to TRBJ1-1; D perhaps matches TRBD1 (6 bases). Trimming shortened V by 0 bases and J by 4 bases, and 16 bases separated the two germline ends. Germline lookup yields CDR1 SGHRS and CDR2 YFSETQ. This CDR3 contains 16 residues. The CDR3 loop reads CASSLVQGGRVTEAFF. CDR3 bases: TGCGCCAGCAGCTTGGTACAGGGAGGAAGGGTCACTGAAGCTTTCTTT.

This clone has only one observation. The chain uses TRBV7-8 and TRBJ1-1; D possibly corresponds to TRBD1 (5 bases). Deletions cut 2 bases from V and 1 base from J, with 8 bases between. The CDR3 sequence is 14 residues long. Per germline, CDR1 SGHVS and CDR2 FQNEAQ. DNA for the CDR3: TGTGCCAGCAGCTTAACTGACAGGAACACTGAAGCTTTCTTT. It translates to CASSLTDRNTEAFF. Variable domain in full (rest from reference TRBV7-8 and TRBJ1-1): GAGVSQSPRYKVAKRGQDVALRCDPISGHVSLFWYQQALGQGPEFLTYFQNEAQLDKSGLPSDRFFAERPEGSVSTLKIQRTQQEDSAVYLCASSLTDRNTEAFFGQGTRLTVV.

The V gene is TRBV2, the J gene TRBJ2-7; TRBD1 matches at 9 bases. Trimming at V came to 0 bases and at J to 2 bases, leaving 8 bases not matched to a gene. The CDR3 covers 17 residues. CDR1 is SNHLY, CDR2 FYNNEI, per germline. The CDR3 protein is CASSEARPGTGPYEQYF. The CDR3 nucleotides are TGTGCCAGCAGTGAAGCCCGCCCAGGGACAGGGCCCTACGAGCAGTACTTC.

The genes are TRBV20-1 and TRBJ2-7; D call uncertain. CDR3 size: 9 residues. The V end was cut by 3 bases, the J end by 7 bases, with 4 bases between. CDR1 and CDR2 (germline): DFQATT, SNEGSKA (reference sequence). The CDR3 region is CSASMEQYF. The CDR3 nucleotides are TGCAGTGCTAGTATGGAGCAGTACTTC.

V gene TRBV28 combines with J gene TRBJ1-2, with D uncertain. The V gene's germline CDR1 is MDHEN and CDR2 SYDVKM. This CDR3 is built from 11 residues. Between the trimmed V and J ends, which lost 5 bases and 3 bases, there was a span of 4 bases. The CDR3, as DNA: TGTGCCAGCAGTGTATACTATGGCTACACCTTC. Translated: CASSVYYGYTF.

This chain uses TRBV6-5 with TRBJ2-7; D might be TRBD2 (6 bases). V was cut by 4 bases and J by 3 bases, with 10 bases left in between. The CDR3 is 13 amino acids. Per the germline V gene, CDR1 is MNHEY and CDR2 is SVGAGI. The CDR3 nucleotides are TGTGCCAGCAGTTGGGGGGACTTCTACGAGCAGTACTTC. Translated, it gives CASSWGDFYEQYF.

The chain links TRBV4-2 to TRBJ1-5; a possible D gene is TRBD1 (5 bases). The CDR3 sequence is 20 residues long. The germline gives CDR1 LGHNA, CDR2 YNFKEQ. Trimming removed 0 bases from V and 1 base from J, with 22 bases in between. CDR3 nucleotides: TGTGCCAGCAGCCAAGATGGGGGAATTGCAGGGAGGGGAAGCAATCAGCCCCAGCATTTT. This codes for CASSQDGGIAGRGSNQPQHF.

V and J are TRBV7-8 and TRBJ1-4, with D possibly being TRBD1 (6 bases). Deletions cut 5 bases from V and 7 bases from J, with 17 bases between. CDR1 is SGHVS, CDR2 FQNEAQ, per germline. The CDR3 has 15 residues. The CDR3 sequence: CASSPEQGVGEKLFF. Here the CDR3 DNA reads TGTGCCAGCAGCCCAGAACAGGGCGTGGGTGAAAAACTGTTTTTT.

The chain links TRBV7-9 to TRBJ2-7; 10 bases agree with TRBD2. From germline, CDR1 is SEHNR and CDR2 FQNEAQ (reference sequence). The V segment lost 6 bases and the J segment 7 bases; nucleotides outside the gene matches: 12. This CDR3 comprises 15 residues. CDR3 sequence: CASSALGTSEEEQYF. In DNA form, the CDR3 reads TGTGCCAGCAGTGCCCTCGGGACTAGCGAAGAGGAGCAGTACTTC.

The chain couples TRBV5-1 to TRBJ1-1, with D possibly matching TRBD1 (6 bases). Germline CDR1 and CDR2: SGHRS and YFSETQ. V was shortened by 0 bases and J by 1 base, with 10 bases between the two germline ends. CDR3 size: 15 residues. The CDR3 coding sequence is TGCGCCAGCAGCTTGGGGGGGGCCGGGAACACTGAAGCTTTCTTT. The encoded protein is CASSLGGAGNTEAFF.

V gene TRBV10-3 combines with J gene TRBJ2-3; 8 positions match TRBD2. CDR1 is ENHRY, CDR2 SYGVKD, per germline. The CDR3 covers 16 residues. The V gene end was trimmed by 8 bases and the J gene end by 4 bases; junction bases not matched to a gene: 14. CDR3 DNA sequence: TGTGCCATCTCTCCTAGGGGTAGCGGGGTGTCAGATACGCAGTATTTT. It codes for CAISPRGSGVSDTQYF.

This rearrangement joins TRBV19 to TRBJ2-1; TRBD2 matches at 9 bases. The germline V gene encodes CDR1 LNHDA and CDR2 SQIVND (reference sequence). Germline trimming cut 6 bases from V and 4 bases from J; bases unmatched to any gene: 7. The length of the CDR3 is 15 residues. DNA for the CDR3: TGTGCCAGTAGGGGACTAGCCCTAGGGTACAATGAGCAGTTCTTC. Translating gives CASRGLALGYNEQFF.

The genes are TRBV11-3 and TRBJ1-5, with TRBD1 matching 8 bases. This CDR3 spans 15 amino acids. Trimming cost V 5 bases and J 2 bases; bases outside gene matches: 5. The germline V gene has CDR1 SGHNT and CDR2 YENEEA. This chain's CDR3 is CASSETGDRNQPQHF. The CDR3 DNA reads TGTGCCAGCAGCGAGACAGGGGATCGCAATCAGCCCCAGCATTTT.

In regard to this clone: One junction end does not reproduce the germline sequence, and a read error may be involved. The chain is built from TRBV7-9 and TRBJ1-2; TRBD1 matches 7 bases. Germline V gene sequence: CDR1 SEHNR, CDR2 FQNEAQ (reference sequence). This CDR3 comprises 16 residues. The CDR3 sequence is CASSLDATGLLYGYTF. The CDR3 DNA sequence: TGTGCCAGCAGTTTAGACGCGACAGGGCTCTTATATGGCTACACCTTC. Looking up the rest from reference TRBV7-9 and TRBJ1-2 gives the full variable domain: DTGVSQNPRHKITKRGQNVTFRCDPISEHNRLYWYRQTLGQGPEFLTYFQNEAQLEKSRLLSDRFSAERPKGSFSTLEIQRTEQGDSAMYLCASSLDATGLLYGYTFGSGTRLTVV.

The J gene is TRBJ1-5, the V gene TRBV15; D gene unclear. The V gene's germline CDR1 is LNHNV and CDR2 YYDKDF (reference sequence). This CDR3 has 14 residues. Trimming left V 3 bases short and J 8 bases short, with 14 bases between. The CDR3 spells CATSRDGRREPQHF. CDR3 nucleotide sequence: TGTGCCACCAGCAGGGACGGGCGGCGCGAGCCCCAGCATTTT.

The genes are TRBV5-1 and TRBJ2-5; no clear D gene. With the DNA end fitting TRBJ2-7 better, the J assignment may be wrong. Germline CDR1 is SGHRS and CDR2 is YFSETQ. The CDR3 loop spans 13 amino acids. This chain's CDR3 is CASSPPWAYEQYF. In nucleotides, the CDR3 is TGCGCCAGCAGCCCCCCGTGGGCCTACGAGCAGTACTTC.

Concerning this clone: This sample includes further DNA sequences coding for the same CDR3. This chain connects TRBV7-2 to TRBJ2-5; D remains ambiguous. This CDR3 contains 13 residues. Germline CDR1 is SGHTA and CDR2 is FQGNSA. V was shortened by 0 bases and J by 4 bases, with 6 bases between the two germline ends. The CDR3 nucleotides are TGTGCCAGCAGCTTAGCAAGATTAGAGACCCAGTACTTC. Translating gives CASSLARLETQYF.